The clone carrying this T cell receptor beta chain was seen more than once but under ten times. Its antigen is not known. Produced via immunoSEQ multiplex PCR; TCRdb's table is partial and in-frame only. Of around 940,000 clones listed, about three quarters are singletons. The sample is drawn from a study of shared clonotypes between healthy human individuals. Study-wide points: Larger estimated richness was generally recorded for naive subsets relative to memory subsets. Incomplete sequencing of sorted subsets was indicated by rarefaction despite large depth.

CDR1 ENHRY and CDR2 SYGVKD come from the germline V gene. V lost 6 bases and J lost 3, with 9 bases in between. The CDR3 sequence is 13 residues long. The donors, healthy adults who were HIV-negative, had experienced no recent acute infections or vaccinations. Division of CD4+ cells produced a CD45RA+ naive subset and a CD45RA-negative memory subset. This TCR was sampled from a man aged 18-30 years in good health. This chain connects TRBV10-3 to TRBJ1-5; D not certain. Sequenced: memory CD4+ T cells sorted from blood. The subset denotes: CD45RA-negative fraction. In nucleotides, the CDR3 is TGTGCCATCAGGAGAGAGGACAATCAGCCCCAGCATTTT. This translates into CAIRREDNQPQHF.